The 28 T cell receptor beta chains below were found in one sample sequenced in a study of identical twins. TCRdb itself ran the 5' RACE reads through MiXCR, one entry per CDR3 protein. Of under 1 million distinct CDR3 sequences listed, about 12% were seen once; the top ten hold 1.5% to 2%. Another study also made use of these data, one on yellow fever vaccine responses in identical twins.

Sequencing was carried out using PBMCs. These receptors all come from a young woman in good health.

This clonotype was counted only a few times. The V and J genes are TRBV10-2 and TRBJ2-2; D tentatively fits TRBD1 or TRBD2 (6 bases each). Trimming stripped 2 bases from V and 2 bases from J, with 9 bases between. This CDR3 spans 15 amino acids. Germline lookup yields CDR1 WSHSY and CDR2 SAAADI. CDR3 residues: CASSEGGGNTGELFF. In nucleotides, the CDR3 is TGCGCCAGCAGTGAGGGAGGGGGTAACACCGGGGAGCTGTTTTTT.

This clonotype was observed a few times. The chain uses TRBV14 and TRBJ2-7; 13 nucleotides line up with TRBD2. CDR1 is SGHDN, CDR2 FVKESK, per germline. The CDR3 is 16 amino acids. After removal of 4 bases from V and 5 bases from J, the junction contained 8 bases not matched to a gene. The CDR3 DNA sequence: TGTGCCAGCAGCCCCTGGACTAGCGGGAGAACCCACGAGCAGTACTTC. This codes for CASSPWTSGRTHEQYF.

This clonotype came up a few times. The rearrangement joins TRBV5-1 to TRBJ2-7; 11 bases are a match to TRBD2. V lost 3 bases to trimming and J lost 2 bases; unmatched junction nucleotides: 7. The length of the CDR3 is 16 residues. The V gene's germline CDR1 is SGHRS and CDR2 YFSETQ. The CDR3: CASSSVGTSGTYEQYF. The DNA of the CDR3 is TGCGCCAGCAGCTCGGTCGGGACTAGCGGCACCTACGAGCAGTACTTC.

This chain connects TRBV14 to TRBJ1-6; D uncertain. The CDR3 covers 13 residues. V dropped 1 base and J dropped 7 bases, with 5 bases sitting between them. The germline V gene has CDR1 SGHDN and CDR2 FVKESK. This CDR3 reads CASSQGQNSPLHF. In DNA form, the CDR3 reads TGTGCCAGCAGCCAAGGGCAGAATTCACCCCTCCACTTT. The full variable domain, its missing parts supplied by reference TRBV14 and TRBJ1-6, is EAGVTQFPSHSVIEKGQTVTLRCDPISGHDNLYWYRRVMGKEIKFLLHFVKESKQDESGMPNNRFLAERTGGTYSTLKVQPAELEDSGVYFCASSQGQNSPLHFGNGTRLTVT.

This clonotype occurred many times. The chain links TRBV12-3 or TRBV12-4 to TRBJ2-5; 8 positions match TRBD1. The CDR3 has 13 amino acids. The V gene end was trimmed by 4 bases and the J gene end by 5 bases; junction bases not matched to a gene: 3. In DNA, the CDR3 is TGTGCCAGCAGTTGGACAGGGCGGGAGACCCAGTACTTC. It yields the protein CASSWTGRETQYF.

This clonotype was seen at least ten times. The chain couples TRBV3-1 to TRBJ1-5, with 7 bases identical to TRBD1. CDR3 size: 12 residues. Trimming cost V 1 base and J 9 bases; bases outside gene matches: 0. Germline CDR1 reads LGHDT; CDR2 reads YNNKEL (reference sequence). CDR3 loop: CASSQGTGPQHF. The CDR3 DNA is TGTGCCAGCAGCCAAGGGACAGGGCCCCAGCATTTT.

The table lists this clonotype with a few counts. The chain has TRBV20-1 and TRBJ2-3; the match to TRBD2 covers 10 bases. Germline CDR1 reads DFQATT; CDR2 reads SNEGSKA (reference sequence). V lost 0 bases, J lost 2 bases, and 8 bases stayed unmatched. The CDR3 consists of 17 residues. The CDR3 is CSARDWSGRGATDTQYF. For the CDR3, the DNA is TGCAGTGCTAGAGATTGGAGCGGGAGGGGAGCCACAGATACGCAGTATTTT.

The rearrangement joins TRBV10-3 to TRBJ1-1; D uncertain. The CDR3 runs 14 residues. With 3 bases removed from V and 6 bases from J, the gap between germline ends came to 14 bases. Germline V gene sequence: CDR1 ENHRY, CDR2 SYGVKD. CDR3 in amino acids: CAISDRSSLSEAFF. The CDR3 region has the DNA TGTGCCATCAGTGATCGTTCCAGCCTGTCTGAAGCTTTCTTT.

V usage is TRBV7-9 and J usage is TRBJ2-7; no clear D. Trimming pared 5 bases from V and 0 bases from J, leaving 11 bases between. Germline lookup yields CDR1 SEHNR and CDR2 FQNEAQ (reference sequence). The CDR3 has 14 amino acids. The CDR3 here is CASSPNEASYEQYF. CDR3 nucleotide sequence: TGTGCCAGCAGCCCAAATGAGGCCTCCTACGAGCAGTACTTC.

This clonotype was counted at least ten times. V is TRBV5-1 and J is TRBJ2-5; no clear D gene. CDR3 size: 11 residues. Trimming cost V 5 bases and J 5 bases, with 7 bases left between them. Per germline, CDR1 SGHRS and CDR2 YFSETQ. CDR3 residues: CASRFGETQYF. CDR3 DNA sequence: TGCGCCAGCAGGTTCGGTGAGACCCAGTACTTC.

The chain links TRBV5-5 to TRBJ2-7; either TRBD1 or TRBD2 may supply D (5 bases each). V lost 0 bases to trimming and J lost 4 bases, with 14 bases between them. Germline assignment: CDR1 SGHKS and CDR2 YYEKEE (reference sequence). The CDR3 sequence is 15 residues long. The CDR3 reads CASSLAGTGVYEQYV. The CDR3 region has the DNA TGTGCCAGCAGCTTGGCCGGGACCGGGGTTTACGAGCAGTACGTC.

This clonotype was picked up a small number of times. The chain employs TRBV5-1 and TRBJ1-6; D gene uncertain. The length of the CDR3 is 14 residues. CDR1 is SGHRS, CDR2 YFSETQ, per germline. Deletions cut 0 bases from V and 10 bases from J, with 11 bases between. The CDR3 DNA sequence: TGCGCCAGCAGCTTGGTCGGGGTGGAATCACCCCTCCACTTT. Translating it yields CASSLVGVESPLHF.

The chain combines TRBV20-1 with TRBJ2-1; 8 positions match TRBD2. The CDR3 contains 12 residues. J gave up 7 bases and V 3 bases, and 2 bases lay outside the gene matches. Germline CDR1 is DFQATT and CDR2 is SNEGSKA (reference sequence). This chain's CDR3 is CSASGRDNEQFF. CDR3 in DNA: TGCAGTGCTAGCGGGAGGGATAATGAGCAGTTCTTC.

This chain joins TRBV20-1 and TRBJ2-7; D gene unclear. CDR1 and CDR2 (germline): DFQATT, SNEGSKA (reference sequence). The V gene lost 2 bases and the J gene lost 2 bases, with 7 bases spanning the gap. This CDR3 has 12 amino acids. CDR3 nucleotides: TGCAGTGCTAGACGTCAAGCCTACGAGCAGTACTTC. This encodes CSARRQAYEQYF.

This clonotype occurred a few times. The chain is built from TRBV28 and TRBJ1-5; D not resolved. Trimming took 5 bases from V and 1 from J, leaving 15 bases between them. In germline, CDR1 is MDHEN, CDR2 SYDVKM. This CDR3 region has 16 residues. CDR3 protein: CASSTREGVSNQPQHF. The DNA of the CDR3 is TGTGCCAGCAGTACCCGAGAGGGTGTGAGCAATCAGCCCCAGCATTTT.

This clonotype came up a few times. The chain recombines TRBV18 with TRBJ1-5; D unclear. This CDR3 contains 14 residues. CDR1 is KGHSH, CDR2 LQKENI, per germline. V dropped 4 bases and J dropped 3 bases, with 10 bases sitting between them. CDR3 nucleotide sequence: TGTGCCAGCTCACAGGGAATGATCAATCAGCCCCAGCATTTT. It is translated as CASSQGMINQPQHF.

This clonotype was counted once. The chain has TRBV6-4 and TRBJ2-1, with D perhaps matching TRBD1 or TRBD2 (5 bases each). V dropped 4 bases and J dropped 7 bases, with 14 bases sitting between them. The CDR3 spans 14 residues. CDR1 is MRHNA and CDR2 is SNTAGT in the germline V gene. CDR3 sequence reads: CASSAEIGGNEQFF. DNA of the CDR3: TGTGCCAGCAGTGCCGAAATTGGGGGAAATGAGCAGTTCTTC.

In DNA, the CDR3 is TGCGCCAGCAGCCAACGGCTGGCGGGGCTCGTCAATGAGCAGTTCTTC. This translates into CASSQRLAGLVNEQFF. The V and J genes are TRBV4-1 and TRBJ2-1; tentatively, D is TRBD2 (6 bases). Germline V gives CDR1 MGHRA, CDR2 YSYEKL. There are 16 residues in the CDR3. V lost 2 bases to trimming and J lost 6 bases, with 17 bases between them.

J is TRBJ2-1 and V is TRBV5-1; tentatively, D is TRBD1 (6 bases). Germline values: CDR1 SGHRS, CDR2 YFSETQ. Trimming took 3 bases from V and 7 from J, leaving 20 bases between them. The CDR3 has 16 amino acids. The CDR3 bases are TGCGCCAGCAGCTCCCTGGACAGCCTTTTACTGAATGAGCAGTTCTTC. Protein product: CASSSLDSLLLNEQFF.

This clonotype turned up a few times. The chain uses TRBV4-1 and TRBJ2-5; 8 bases are shared with TRBD2. The length of the CDR3 is 15 residues. V lost 1 base, J lost 5 bases, and 6 bases stayed unmatched. Germline values: CDR1 MGHRA, CDR2 YSYEKL. The CDR3 here is CASSQGSGSSETQYF. CDR3 DNA: TGCGCCAGCAGCCAAGGCAGCGGGAGCTCGGAGACCCAGTACTTC.

This clonotype was detected only a few times. The gene calls are TRBV6-1 and TRBJ2-7; a possible D gene is TRBD2 (6 bases). Trimming left V 2 bases short and J 7 bases short, with 12 bases between. The CDR3 sequence is 13 residues long. Looked up from germline, CDR1 is MNHNS and CDR2 is SASEGT. Written as DNA, the CDR3 is TGTGCCAGCAGTGAATGGGGGGAGACAGAGCAGTACTTC. Residues: CASSEWGETEQYF.

The CDR3 spells CASSFGWTGDFEEKLFF. Here the CDR3 DNA reads TGTGCCAGCAGCTTCGGTTGGACAGGCGATTTTGAAGAAAAACTGTTTTTT. The V call is TRBV7-9, the J call TRBJ1-4; 7 positions agree with TRBD1. The CDR3 covers 17 residues. In germline, CDR1 is SEHNR, CDR2 FQNEAQ (reference sequence). Unmatched junction bases numbered 15, after V lost 3 bases and J lost 8 bases.

This clonotype was seen more than once but under ten times. The chain carries TRBV7-9 and TRBJ1-1; D perhaps matches TRBD1 (5 bases). The germline V gene has CDR1 SEHNR and CDR2 FQNEAQ (reference sequence). CDR3 size: 12 residues. V was trimmed by 4 bases and J by 6 bases, leaving 9 bases between them. The CDR3 protein is CASSSGPPEAFF. As DNA, the CDR3 is TGTGCCAGCAGCTCGGGACCTCCTGAAGCTTTCTTT.

In this sample, this clonotype turned up a few times. This chain joins TRBV21-1 and TRBJ2-1; the D segment call TRBD1 is taken from the table without a DNA check. TRBV21-1 is a listed pseudogene. The CDR3 contains 15 residues. CDR3 nucleotides: TGTGCCAGCGGCCCGACAGGGCCTACCTACAATGAGCAGTTCTTC. Protein sequence: CASGPTGPTYNEQFF.

The rearrangement joins TRBV28 to TRBJ2-6; D not resolved. Germline V gene sequence: CDR1 MDHEN, CDR2 SYDVKM. The CDR3 runs to 15 residues. V was clipped by 5 bases and J by 0 bases, with 8 bases between them. CDR3 region: CASSAHSSGANVLTF. CDR3 in DNA: TGTGCCAGCAGTGCTCACAGCTCTGGGGCCAACGTCCTGACTTTC.

V and J are TRBV12-3 or TRBV12-4 and TRBJ2-7; TRBD1 matches at 11 bases. After removal of 3 bases from V and 6 bases from J, the junction contained 4 bases not matched to a gene. The CDR3 extends over 14 amino acids. CDR3 in DNA: TGTGCCAGCAGTTTTGGACAGGGGGCCGCCGAGCAGTACTTC. Encoded protein: CASSFGQGAAEQYF.

This clonotype turned up a few times. This chain connects TRBV6-1 to TRBJ1-3, with a possible D match to TRBD1 (6 bases). Germline V gene sequence: CDR1 MNHNS, CDR2 SASEGT. Trimming shortened V by 6 bases and J by 3 bases, and 15 bases separated the two germline ends. This CDR3 is built from 15 residues. The CDR3: CASRTGGGNGNTIYF. The DNA of the CDR3 is TGTGCCAGCAGGACCGGGGGGGGCAATGGAAACACCATATATTTT.

V usage is TRBV12-3 or TRBV12-4 and J usage is TRBJ2-1; 13 bases match TRBD2. The junction had 14 bases not matched to a gene; V was cut back by 1 base and J by 8 bases. The CDR3 spans 19 residues. The CDR3, as DNA: TGTGCCAGCAGTTTAGTATGGGGACTAGCGGGAAAATCGGGGCATGAGCAGTTCTTC. The encoded protein is CASSLVWGLAGKSGHEQFF.